This record covers a single T cell receptor beta chain. The data are from a study of blood T cell repertoires in COVID-19. The overall study: Italy, Spain and the United States were the sources of the convalescent and acute COVID-19 samples. T cells, B-cell-depleted T cells, or PBMCs supplied cDNA or gDNA.

Authors' data handling: Reference gene primer amplification gave estimated nucleated cell counts. Using immunoSEQ multiplex PCR, the repertoire was profiled, and TCRdb retains in-frame clones only, with some absent. From that table come the V and J calls and clone size; the DNA was used to work out D and trimming. The sample has some 250,000 clones, approximately 84% seen once. This sequence originates from a woman aged 25 to 39 who had recovered from COVID-19. What was sequenced was peripheral blood.

The CDR3 is CASSLRSGTGGTGELFF. CDR3 in DNA: TGCGCCAGCAGCTTGCGGTCCGGGACAGGGGGCACCGGGGAGCTGTTTTTT. This sequence joins TRBV5-1 and TRBJ2-2, with 11 bases that match TRBD1. The CDR3 spans 17 residues. Germline CDR1 reads SGHRS; CDR2 reads YFSETQ. The junction had 6 bases not matched to a gene; V was cut back by 1 base and J by 4 bases.